These 24 T cell receptor beta chains share one sample of origin, sequenced in a study of PD-L1 blockade in urothelial cancer. Libraries were prepared by immunoSEQ multiplex PCR; TCRdb keeps only in-frame clonotypes and omits some of them. The data contain approximately 100,000 clones, roughly nine tenths of them seen just once; the ten biggest clones take up almost 0.95%. The sample here was PBMCs, taken around atezolizumab (anti-PD-L1) treatment. All receptors come from a woman aged 80 or older with urothelial cancer.

This clone was seen only a few times. The chain joins TRBV6-5 to TRBJ1-3, with TRBD1 as a possible D gene (5 bases). The CDR3 extends over 15 amino acids. Deletions cut 6 bases from V and 0 bases from J, with 12 bases between. CDR1 and CDR2 from the germline V gene are MNHEY and SVGAGI. The CDR3 is CASSHTGSSGNTIYF. CDR3 nucleotides: TGTGCCAGCAGCCACACAGGCAGCTCTGGAAACACCATATATTTT.

The CDR3 reads CASSLRSYPYRANYGYTF. CDR3 DNA: TGTGCCAGCAGTTTACGTAGCTACCCTTATAGAGCTAACTATGGCTACACCTTC. The chain joins TRBV28 to TRBJ1-2, with D unclear. This CDR3 spans 18 amino acids. V was cut by 2 bases and J by 0 bases, with 19 bases left in between. Germline values: CDR1 MDHEN, CDR2 SYDVKM.

The V and J genes are TRBV10-2 and TRBJ1-2, with D uncertain. CDR3 length equals 13 residues. Germline loops: CDR1 WSHSY, CDR2 SAAADI. V was cut by 3 bases and J by 1 base, with 6 bases left in between. In DNA form, the CDR3 reads TGCGCCAGCAGTGAATCCTTTAACTATGGCTACACCTTC. It encodes CASSESFNYGYTF.

This chain links TRBV7-3 with TRBJ2-1, with 7 nucleotides matching TRBD2. With V trimmed by 5 bases and J by 8 bases, 18 bases remained unmatched. Germline assignment: CDR1 SGHTA and CDR2 FQGTGA. This CDR3 is built from 17 residues. This CDR3 reads CASSPTSDPFVGDEQFF. CDR3 sequence (DNA): TGTGCCAGCAGCCCTACTAGCGACCCGTTTGTCGGGGATGAGCAGTTCTTC.

V is TRBV19 and J is TRBJ2-7; D is possibly TRBD1 (6 bases). The CDR3 is 14 residues long. The ends were cut back, 4 bases at V and 5 bases at J, with 15 bases in the middle. The V gene's germline CDR1 is LNHDA and CDR2 SQIVND (reference sequence). CDR3 sequence reads: CASSNGQMANEQYF. The DNA of the CDR3 is TGTGCCAGTAGTAACGGACAGATGGCAAACGAGCAGTACTTC.

This rearrangement joins TRBV6-1 to TRBJ1-4; 7 bases are a match to TRBD1. The junction had 4 bases not matched to a gene; V was cut back by 4 bases and J by 2 bases. The CDR3 is made up of 15 amino acids. CDR1 is MNHNS and CDR2 is SASEGT in the germline V gene. The CDR3 DNA is TGTGCCAGCAGTGTAGACAGGGTCACTAATGAAAAACTGTTTTTT. Its protein product is CASSVDRVTNEKLFF.

V gene TRBV10-1 combines with J gene TRBJ1-1; the D gene is possibly TRBD1 (5 bases). V lost 2 bases and J lost 5, with 6 bases in between. The CDR3 contains 12 residues. CDR1 and CDR2 from the germline V gene are WNHNN and SYGVQD (reference sequence). The CDR3 region has the DNA TGCGCCAGCAGTGAGAAGGGGACTGAAGCTTTCTTT. Translation gives CASSEKGTEAFF.

This chain joins TRBV4-2 and TRBJ2-1, with 10 bases lining up with TRBD2. Looked up from germline, CDR1 is LGHNA and CDR2 is YNFKEQ. With V trimmed by 4 bases and J by 8 bases, 8 bases remained unmatched. The length of the CDR3 is 15 residues. For the CDR3, the DNA is TGTGCCAGCAGCCCTAGCGGGAGCGCCTTATATGAGCAGTTCTTC. This translates into CASSPSGSALYEQFF.

The chain links TRBV7-3 to TRBJ1-3; the match to TRBD1 covers 8 bases. This CDR3 comprises 13 residues. V gave up 8 bases and J gave up 4 bases; unmatched junction bases: 4. Germline V gene data show CDR1 as SGHTA and CDR2 as FQGTGA. CDR3 residues: CASRTGTGNTIYF. The CDR3 DNA follows: TGTGCCAGCCGGACAGGGACCGGAAACACCATATATTTT.

The chain links TRBV28 to TRBJ2-7; TRBD2 is a possible D gene (6 bases). The V and J ends lost 6 bases and 3 bases respectively, with 21 bases between them. Looked up from germline, CDR1 is MDHEN and CDR2 is SYDVKM. This CDR3 is 16 amino acids long. The CDR3: CASRASAGTSIYEQYF. CDR3 bases: TGTGCCAGCAGGGCCTCGGCCGGGACTTCAATCTACGAGCAGTACTTC. The full variable domain, completed using reference TRBV28 and TRBJ2-7, is DVKVTQSSRYLVKRTGEKVFLECVQDMDHENMFWYRQDPGLGLRLIYFSYDVKMKEKGDIPEGYSVSREKKERFSLILESASTNQTSMYLCASRASAGTSIYEQYFGPGTRLTVT.

This chain links TRBV28 with TRBJ2-5, with 9 positions matching TRBD1. V shed 1 base and J 5 bases; nucleotides not matched to a gene: 2. Germline CDR1 is MDHEN and CDR2 is SYDVKM. The CDR3 is 14 residues long. CDR3 nucleotides: TGTGCCAGCAGTTTATCAGACAGGGGGGAGACCCAGTACTTC. Its protein is CASSLSDRGETQYF. Drawing the rest from reference TRBV28 and TRBJ2-5, the complete variable domain is DVKVTQSSRYLVKRTGEKVFLECVQDMDHENMFWYRQDPGLGLRLIYFSYDVKMKEKGDIPEGYSVSREKKERFSLILESASTNQTSMYLCASSLSDRGETQYFGPGTRLLVL.

The DNA of the CDR3 is TGTGCCAGCAGGACCGGGACAGGCGCCTACGAGCAGTACTTC. Its translation: CASRTGTGAYEQYF. The chain has TRBV6-5 and TRBJ2-7; 8 bases are a match to TRBD1. Trimming cost V 6 bases and J 2 bases; bases outside gene matches: 6. Germline V lookup: CDR1 MNHEY, CDR2 SVGAGI. The CDR3 is 14 residues long.

Note on this clone: The same CDR3 can be traced to other DNA sequences in this sample. The V and J genes are TRBV6-5 and TRBJ1-1; D is undetermined. The CDR3 is 14 residues long. The germline V gene encodes CDR1 MNHEY and CDR2 SVGAGI. The V end was cut by 0 bases, the J end by 2 bases, with 7 bases between. The CDR3 sequence is CASSYSEGNTEAFF. The CDR3 nucleotides are TGTGCCAGCAGTTACTCGGAGGGAAACACTGAAGCTTTCTTT.

The J gene is TRBJ1-2, the V gene TRBV28; D is possibly TRBD1 (6 bases). The ends were cut back, 5 bases at V and 4 bases at J, with 17 bases in the middle. The CDR3 has 15 amino acids. Germline CDR1 reads MDHEN; CDR2 reads SYDVKM. DNA for the CDR3: TGTGCCAGCAGTCAAAACAGGGATTCTACCTATGGCTACACCTTC. Its protein product is CASSQNRDSTYGYTF.

The J gene is TRBJ1-1, the V gene TRBV7-6; possibly TRBD1 for D (5 bases). Deletions cut 6 bases from V and 3 bases from J, with 8 bases between. The CDR3 is made up of 12 amino acids. Looked up from germline, CDR1 is SGHVS and CDR2 is FNYEAQ. The CDR3 DNA is TGTGCCAGCAGGGAAGGGGACACTGAAGCTTTCTTT. Its protein is CASREGDTEAFF.

This chain uses TRBV10-3 with TRBJ2-5; D perhaps matches TRBD1 (6 bases). CDR3 size: 13 residues. CDR1 is ENHRY and CDR2 is SYGVKD in the germline V gene. V was shortened by 10 bases and J by 5 bases, with 17 bases between the two germline ends. In nucleotides, the CDR3 is TGTGCCACCAAGGCAGGGGTCGGGGAGACCCAGTACTTC. Translating gives CATKAGVGETQYF.

The chain has TRBV6-5 and TRBJ2-3; 7 bases match TRBD2. CDR1 is MNHEY, CDR2 SVGAGI, per germline. Trimming removed 4 bases from V and 7 bases from J; junction bases left unmatched: 8. The CDR3 totals 14 residues. The DNA for the CDR3 is TGTGCCAGCAGTTCGCTAGCGGTGAGGTATACGCAGTATTTT. Its protein is CASSSLAVRYTQYF.

Only a few counts were recorded for this clone. Distinct nucleotide sequences in the sample also encode this CDR3. The CDR3 region has the DNA TGTGCCAGCAGCCCGACAGGGTCCTACGAGCAGTACTTC. Encoded protein: CASSPTGSYEQYF. V gene TRBV27 combines with J gene TRBJ2-7; 7 positions match TRBD1. V lost 6 bases to trimming and J lost 1 base; unmatched junction nucleotides: 3. From germline, CDR1 is MNHEY and CDR2 SMNVEV (reference sequence). The CDR3 length is 13 residues.

This clone was seen just once. V and J are TRBV30 and TRBJ1-1; 8 nucleotides align to TRBD1. This CDR3 contains 14 residues. The germline V gene has CDR1 GTSNPN and CDR2 SVGIG (reference sequence). Trimming cost V 3 bases and J 1 base; bases outside gene matches: 4. The DNA of the CDR3 is TGTGCCTGGAGGGGGCAGGGGGCGAACACTGAAGCTTTCTTT. Its translation: CAWRGQGANTEAFF.

The DNA of the CDR3 is TGCGCCAGCAGCTTAGGGGCACCATCGACTAATGAAAAACTGTTTTTT. It encodes CASSLGAPSTNEKLFF. The gene calls are TRBV5-1 and TRBJ1-4; D is possibly TRBD1 (5 bases). CDR1 and CDR2 (germline): SGHRS, YFSETQ. The CDR3 has 16 residues. Between the trimmed V and J ends, which lost 2 bases and 2 bases, there was a span of 13 bases.

The chain is built from TRBV5-1 and TRBJ2-1, with 7 nucleotides matching TRBD2. The CDR3 spans 16 residues. V lost 1 base, J lost 1 base, and 5 bases stayed unmatched. Germline CDR1 is SGHRS and CDR2 is YFSETQ. The CDR3 sequence: CASSLTSGASYNEQFF. The CDR3 DNA is TGCGCCAGCAGCTTGACGAGCGGGGCATCCTACAATGAGCAGTTCTTC.

The V call is TRBV18, the J call TRBJ2-2; 8 nucleotides align to TRBD2. Germline lookup yields CDR1 KGHSH and CDR2 LQKENI. The CDR3 has 17 amino acids. The J segment lost 7 bases and the V segment lost 0 bases, leaving 10 bases of the junction unmatched. In nucleotides, the CDR3 is TGTGCCAGCTCACCACCGGGCGGGAGGAGCTATGTCGGGGAGCTGTTTTTT. This translates into CASSPPGGRSYVGELFF.

This chain links TRBV9 with TRBJ2-2; D gene ambiguous. The V gene's germline CDR1 is SGDLS and CDR2 YYNGEE. The V end was cut by 6 bases, the J end by 6 bases, with 18 bases between. The CDR3 contains 15 residues. The CDR3 sequence is CASNPIGAVAGELFF. CDR3 bases: TGTGCCAGCAACCCTATTGGAGCTGTGGCCGGGGAGCTGTTTTTT. Filled out from reference TRBV9 and TRBJ2-2, the complete variable domain reads DSGVTQTPKHLITATGQRVTLRCSPRSGDLSVYWYQQSLDQGLQFLIQYYNGEERAKGNILERFSAQQFPDLHSELNLSSLELGDSALYFCASNPIGAVAGELFFGEGSRLTVL.

The chain is built from TRBV5-1 and TRBJ2-7; D is perhaps TRBD1 (5 bases). The V end was cut by 4 bases, the J end by 6 bases, with 11 bases between. Looked up from germline, CDR1 is SGHRS and CDR2 is YFSETQ. This CDR3 contains 12 residues. The CDR3 DNA follows: TGCGCCAGCAGCGTGGACACCTCCGAGCAGTACTTC. It yields the protein CASSVDTSEQYF.